The sequence of this T cell receptor (beta chain) was determined in a study of blood T cell repertoires in COVID-19. Study overall: The samples span acute and convalescent COVID-19 from the United States, Italy and Spain.

The data were produced by immunoSEQ multiplex PCR, yet TCRdb's version contains in-frame clones alone and is incomplete. The sample comprises approximately 250,000 clones, 70% to 90% of which are singletons, and 4.1% rests with the top ten. Participants were aged about 18 to 100 years, lived in roughly 23 US areas, and enrolled virtually. This CDR3 region has 17 residues. Germline-derived CDR1 and CDR2 are SGHRS and YFSETQ. V dropped 4 bases and J dropped 0; count of bases not matched to a gene: 6. Input material: PBMCs or T cells enriched from blood (not recorded which). The sequence came from a woman aged 25 to 39 with acute COVID-19. The V and J genes are TRBV5-1 and TRBJ2-2, with 10 bases that match TRBD1. The CDR3 reads CASSLDRGLTNTGELFF. The CDR3 DNA sequence: TGCGCCAGCAGCCTCGACAGGGGGCTAACGAACACCGGGGAGCTGTTTTTT.